The 14 T cell receptor beta chains presented below share a single source sample, sequenced in a study of T-cell memory formation after mild COVID-19. Via MiXCR, TCRdb re-called the 5' RACE reads, giving one row per CDR3 protein. The sample lists about 400,000 distinct CDR3 sequences, less than 25% occurring once. The source material was PBMCs or a T cell subset sorted from them (not recorded which). The origin of the receptors is an adult woman who had mild COVID-19 (a few samples of this study predate the infection). Cell type and time point are not known.

The table lists this clonotype with a few counts. This chain joins TRBV7-9 and TRBJ2-2, with 12 nucleotides matching TRBD2. In germline, CDR1 is SEHNR, CDR2 FQNEAQ (reference sequence). This CDR3 contains 16 residues. The ends lost 7 bases at V and 5 bases at J; junction bases unmatched: 8. This chain's CDR3 is CASILWTSGVTGELFF. The CDR3 bases are TGTGCCAGCATCCTTTGGACTAGCGGGGTAACCGGGGAGCTGTTTTTT.

V is TRBV4-2 and J is TRBJ1-1, with D unclear. The CDR3 loop spans 14 amino acids. Between the trimmed V and J ends, which lost 4 bases and 0 bases, there was a span of 9 bases. Germline CDR1 reads LGHNA; CDR2 reads YNFKEQ. The CDR3 here is CASSPLVLNTEAFF. The DNA for the CDR3 is TGTGCCAGCAGCCCGTTAGTCCTGAACACTGAAGCTTTCTTT.

This clonotype occurred a few times. The chain recombines TRBV3-1 with TRBJ2-2, with D possibly being TRBD1 (6 bases). Germline lookup yields CDR1 LGHDT and CDR2 YNNKEL (reference sequence). Trimming removed 7 bases at V and 5 bases at J, with 14 bases between. The CDR3 sequence is 14 residues long. DNA for the CDR3: TGTGCCAGCACAAGAATAGGACAGACCGGGGAGCTGTTTTTT. Amino acids: CASTRIGQTGELFF.

This clonotype was detected a few times. The chain recombines TRBV7-9 with TRBJ2-5, with 7 positions matching TRBD1. Germline CDR1 and CDR2: SEHNR and FQNEAQ (reference sequence). V gave up 3 bases and J gave up 0 bases; unmatched junction bases: 1. The CDR3 extends over 14 amino acids. The CDR3 nucleotides read TGTGCCAGCAGCTTCGGGACAGACCAAGAGACCCAGTACTTC. It yields the protein CASSFGTDQETQYF.

The chain combines TRBV7-2 with TRBJ2-7; TRBD1 might be the D (6 bases). The germline gives CDR1 SGHTA, CDR2 FQGNSA. The CDR3 has 14 residues. V lost 1 base, J lost 2 bases, and 9 bases lay in between. The CDR3 DNA is TGTGCCAGCAGCTTAGTACAGGGTCCCTACGAGCAGTACTTC. It translates to CASSLVQGPYEQYF.

The chain joins TRBV7-6 to TRBJ2-1; TRBD1 or TRBD2 may be the D gene (6 bases each). Trimming took 5 bases from V and 0 from J, leaving 20 bases between them. The CDR3 is 18 residues long. Per germline, CDR1 SGHVS and CDR2 FNYEAQ. CDR3 sequence reads: CASSPRTGRPNSYNEQFF. The CDR3 coding sequence is TGTGCCAGCAGCCCCCGTACAGGGAGGCCTAACTCCTACAATGAGCAGTTCTTC.

This clonotype has a handful of counts. The V gene is TRBV5-1, the J gene TRBJ2-7, with 9 bases fitting TRBD2. CDR1 is SGHRS and CDR2 is YFSETQ in the germline V gene. The CDR3 extends over 15 amino acids. J gave up 6 bases and V 4 bases, and 11 bases lay outside the gene matches. DNA of the CDR3: TGCGCCAGCAGCGGGGGACTAGCCCGCCAGGGCGAGCAGTACTTC. Translating it yields CASSGGLARQGEQYF.

On this clonotype itself: With a much larger clone just one base away, this may be a read error. The genes are TRBV12-3 or TRBV12-4 and TRBJ1-5; D unresolved. The CDR3 is 12 amino acids. V was trimmed by 6 bases and J by 1 base, leaving 4 bases between them. DNA for the CDR3: TGTGCCAGCAGCTGGAGCAATCAGCCCCAGCATTTT. It encodes CASSWSNQPQHF.

The chain combines TRBV20-1 with TRBJ2-1; 7 nucleotides agree with TRBD1. Germline V lookup: CDR1 DFQATT, CDR2 SNEGSKA (reference sequence). V lost 3 bases, J lost 5 bases, and 4 bases stayed unmatched. This CDR3 contains 13 residues. The CDR3 loop reads CSASRGGNNEQFF. CDR3 bases: TGCAGTGCTAGCAGAGGGGGCAACAATGAGCAGTTCTTC.

The CDR3 coding sequence is TGTGCCAGCAGCCCCGGGACAAAAAGTAGGACCGGGGAGCTGTTTTTT. This encodes CASSPGTKSRTGELFF. The chain links TRBV7-6 to TRBJ2-2; D perhaps matches TRBD1 (6 bases). Trimming took 5 bases from V and 5 from J, leaving 18 bases between them. Germline values: CDR1 SGHVS, CDR2 FNYEAQ. The CDR3 sequence is 16 residues long. Full variable domain (missing parts from reference TRBV7-6 and TRBJ2-2): GAGVSQSPRYKVTKRGQDVALRCDPISGHVSLYWYRQALGQGPEFLTYFNYEAQQDKSGLPNDRFSAERPEGSISTLTIQRTEQRDSAMYRCASSPGTKSRTGELFFGEGSRLTVL.

This chain uses TRBV12-3 or TRBV12-4 with TRBJ1-4; D is ambiguous. Trimming removed 2 bases from V and 0 bases from J, with 13 bases in between. CDR3 length equals 17 residues. In DNA form, the CDR3 reads TGTGCCAGCAGTTTAACCTCGTGGGGAGCAACTAATGAAAAACTGTTTTTT. Translation: CASSLTSWGATNEKLFF.

This clonotype occurred many times. CDR3: CASRPTPGQSYIYNEQFF. The CDR3 nucleotides are TGTGCCAGCAGACCGACCCCGGGACAATCATATATATACAATGAGCAGTTCTTC. This rearrangement joins TRBV4-2 to TRBJ2-1, with D possibly being TRBD1 (6 bases). The CDR3 sequence is 18 residues long. The germline V gene encodes CDR1 LGHNA and CDR2 YNFKEQ. The V and J ends lost 6 bases and 4 bases respectively, with 25 bases between them.

The rearrangement uses TRBV25-1 and TRBJ1-4; perhaps TRBD1 as D (6 bases). This CDR3 contains 16 residues. CDR1 is MGHDK, CDR2 SYGVNS, per germline. The V end was cut by 4 bases, the J end by 6 bases, with 18 bases between. The CDR3 DNA follows: TGTGCCAGCAGTGCGTATCAACAGGGAGGAGATGAAAAACTGTTTTTT. This gives the protein CASSAYQQGGDEKLFF.

V usage is TRBV7-9 and J usage is TRBJ2-1; 10 bases fit TRBD2. The CDR3 covers 17 residues. Unmatched junction bases numbered 8, after V lost 1 base and J lost 5 bases. Germline V gives CDR1 SEHNR, CDR2 FQNEAQ (reference sequence). Written as DNA, the CDR3 is TGTGCCAGCAGCTTAGGACTAAGCGGGAGGGGACACAATGAGCAGTTCTTC. It codes for CASSLGLSGRGHNEQFF. Filled out from reference TRBV7-9 and TRBJ2-1, the complete variable domain reads DTGVSQNPRHKITKRGQNVTFRCDPISEHNRLYWYRQTLGQGPEFLTYFQNEAQLEKSRLLSDRFSAERPKGSFSTLEIQRTEQGDSAMYLCASSLGLSGRGHNEQFFGPGTRLTVL.